The 14 T cell receptor beta chains below come from one sample, sequenced in a study of technical replicates of blood from a few donors (dated by TCRdb to the late 2010s). The method was the immunoSEQ multiplex PCR assay. TCRdb took over this immuneACCESS table, retaining in-frame rearrangements with V and J assigned. Such tables are incomplete; in checked studies, under half of the missing clones stem from an unresolved V gene, and the remainder is unexplained. The sample profile shows fewer than 60,000 clones; more than 90% of them were found once. The top ten hold just over 3% of the sample. Sequenced input: PBMCs. The source of these receptors is a human donor in good health. Some clones in this sample may be carry-over from other donors' samples.

V gene TRBV27 combines with J gene TRBJ1-1; TRBD1 might be the D (5 bases). Germline lookup yields CDR1 MNHEY and CDR2 SMNVEV (reference sequence). With 3 bases removed from V and 4 bases from J, the gap between germline ends came to 9 bases. This CDR3 is built from 13 residues. DNA for the CDR3: TGTGCCAGCAGTTTGGAGGGGCCCACTGAAGCTTTCTTT. Its protein is CASSLEGPTEAFF.

The rearrangement joins TRBV7-9 to TRBJ2-2, with D maybe TRBD1 (5 bases). V lost 10 bases, J lost 6 bases, and 21 bases lay in between. Germline CDR1 is SEHNR and CDR2 is FQNEAQ (reference sequence). This CDR3 has 15 residues. CDR3 region: CAIKYPDSSPGELFF. For the CDR3, the DNA is TGTGCCATCAAGTACCCAGACAGTTCTCCCGGGGAGCTGTTTTTT.

This chain links TRBV4-3 with TRBJ1-6, with 7 bases that match TRBD1. Per the germline V gene, CDR1 is LGHNA and CDR2 is YSLEER. The CDR3 extends over 15 amino acids. Losses at the gene ends were 2 bases for V and 6 bases for J; bases not matched to a gene: 4. As DNA, the CDR3 is TGCGCCAGCAGCCAATACGGGACAGCTAATTCACCCCTCCACTTT. This sequence encodes CASSQYGTANSPLHF.

This clone was detected once. This chain links TRBV25-1 with TRBJ1-2, with no clear D. The CDR3 loop spans 11 amino acids. The germline V and J ends were trimmed by 4 bases and 2 bases, with 2 bases remaining between them. Per the germline V gene, CDR1 is MGHDK and CDR2 is SYGVNS. DNA for the CDR3: TGTGCCAGCAGTGTAAACTATGGCTACACCTTC. Translated, it gives CASSVNYGYTF.

V usage is TRBV5-1 and J usage is TRBJ1-1; D is unclear. Germline CDR1 reads SGHRS; CDR2 reads YFSETQ. This CDR3 is 14 amino acids long. V gave up 1 base and J gave up 6 bases, with 13 bases separating them. CDR3 DNA sequence: TGCGCCAGCAGCTTGCCTGGAGGCCTTCCTGAAGCTTTCTTT. Protein: CASSLPGGLPEAFF.

J is TRBJ2-5 and V is TRBV5-1; 9 nucleotides agree with TRBD2. V was pared by 0 bases and J by 0 bases, with 6 bases of the junction left unmatched. The CDR3 loop spans 17 amino acids. The germline CDR1 and CDR2 sequences are SGHRS and YFSETQ. The CDR3, as DNA: TGCGCCAGCAGCTTGGGCGCGGGGGGGCTCCACCAAGAGACCCAGTACTTC. Its protein product is CASSLGAGGLHQETQYF.

This clone was seen only once. The rearrangement uses TRBV6-6 and TRBJ1-4, with a possible D match to TRBD1 (5 bases). The V and J ends lost 7 bases and 2 bases respectively, with 11 bases between them. The CDR3 sequence is 14 residues long. CDR1 is MNHNY and CDR2 is SVGAGI in the germline V gene (reference sequence). DNA of the CDR3: TGTGCCAGCACCGTAGACAGCACTAATGAAAAACTGTTTTTT. It is translated as CASTVDSTNEKLFF.

The genes are TRBV4-1 and TRBJ2-3; 10 nucleotides match TRBD2. CDR3 length: 16 amino acids. The trim removed 3 bases at V and 0 bases at J, leaving 3 bases unmatched. Looked up from germline, CDR1 is MGHRA and CDR2 is YSYEKL. CDR3 coding DNA: TGCGCCAGCAGCCAGGGGACTAGCGCCAGCACAGATACGCAGTATTTT. This codes for CASSQGTSASTDTQYF.

This chain joins TRBV27 and TRBJ1-1, with 7 bases lining up with TRBD1. Per the germline V gene, CDR1 is MNHEY and CDR2 is SMNVEV (reference sequence). The CDR3 is made up of 16 amino acids. Trimming removed 1 base from V and 0 bases from J; junction bases left unmatched: 5. The CDR3 DNA reads as TGTGCCAGCAGTTTATTGGGGACAGCCATGAACACTGAAGCTTTCTTT. This encodes CASSLLGTAMNTEAFF.

This rearrangement joins TRBV4-3 to TRBJ2-1; 8 bases fit TRBD1. This CDR3 has 15 amino acids. Trimming at V came to 6 bases and at J to 6 bases, leaving 10 bases not matched to a gene. CDR1 and CDR2 (germline): LGHNA, YSLEER. The chain's CDR3 is CASSDGQGASNEQFF. The CDR3 DNA reads TGCGCCAGCAGTGACGGACAGGGAGCATCCAATGAGCAGTTCTTC.

The rearrangement joins TRBV10-2 to TRBJ2-7, with TRBD1 identical over 9 bases. CDR1 WSHSY and CDR2 SAAADI come from the germline V gene. The trim removed 1 base at V and 0 bases at J, leaving 13 bases unmatched. The CDR3 spans 19 residues. CDR3 residues: CASSEWGQGGRPSSYEQYF. In nucleotides, the CDR3 is TGCGCCAGCAGTGAGTGGGGACAGGGTGGCCGTCCGAGCTCCTACGAGCAGTACTTC.

The J gene is TRBJ2-1, the V gene TRBV5-6, with TRBD2 identical over 8 bases. The CDR3 runs to 17 residues. The germline CDR1 and CDR2 sequences are SGHDT and YYEEEE. J gave up 3 bases and V 0 bases, and 8 bases lay outside the gene matches. This CDR3 is CASSLAEAGGFYNEQFF. CDR3 in DNA: TGTGCCAGCAGCTTGGCGGAGGCGGGGGGCTTCTACAATGAGCAGTTCTTC.

The gene calls are TRBV7-9 and TRBJ1-6, with 7 nucleotides matching TRBD1. V was pared by 4 bases and J by 10 bases, with 13 bases of the junction left unmatched. Germline V CDR1 and CDR2: SEHNR, FQNEAQ (reference sequence). This CDR3 is built from 16 residues. The CDR3: CASSSRQTGPNSPLHF. CDR3 nucleotides: TGTGCCAGCAGCTCGCGACAGACAGGGCCAAACTCACCCCTCCACTTT. Variable domain in full (rest from reference TRBV7-9 and TRBJ1-6): DTGVSQNPRHKITKRGQNVTFRCDPISEHNRLYWYRQTLGQGPEFLTYFQNEAQLEKSRLLSDRFSAERPKGSFSTLEIQRTEQGDSAMYLCASSSRQTGPNSPLHFGNGTRLTVT.

The chain couples TRBV6-5 to TRBJ2-7; 8 positions match TRBD1. The CDR3 covers 16 residues. The germline CDR1 and CDR2 sequences are MNHEY and SVGAGI. J was trimmed by 5 bases and V by 0 bases; bases with no gene match: 9. This chain's CDR3 is CASSYSQGAQANEQYF. In DNA, the CDR3 is TGTGCCAGCAGTTACTCCCAGGGGGCTCAAGCTAACGAGCAGTACTTC.